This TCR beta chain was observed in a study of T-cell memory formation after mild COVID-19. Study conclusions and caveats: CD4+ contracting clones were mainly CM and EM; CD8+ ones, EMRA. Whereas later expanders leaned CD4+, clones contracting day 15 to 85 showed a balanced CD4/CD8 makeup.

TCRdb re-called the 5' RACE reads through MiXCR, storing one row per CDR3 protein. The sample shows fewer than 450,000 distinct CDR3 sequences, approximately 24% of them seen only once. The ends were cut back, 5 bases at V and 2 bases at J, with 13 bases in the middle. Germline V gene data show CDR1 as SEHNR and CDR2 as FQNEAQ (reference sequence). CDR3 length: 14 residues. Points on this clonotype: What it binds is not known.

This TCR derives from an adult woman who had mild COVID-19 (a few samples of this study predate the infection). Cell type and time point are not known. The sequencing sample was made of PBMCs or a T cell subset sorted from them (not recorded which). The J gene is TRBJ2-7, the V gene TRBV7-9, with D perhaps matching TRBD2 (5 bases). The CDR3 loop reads CASSPGPGAYEQYF. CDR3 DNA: TGTGCCAGCAGCCCAGGACCCGGGGCCTACGAGCAGTACTTC.